The clone carrying this T cell receptor beta chain was recorded only once. Antigen specificity is unknown. This entry belongs to a study of graft-versus-host responses after intestinal transplantation. Study background: Induction with anti-thymocyte globulin, then tacrolimus and steroids for three to four years, was given to all recipients.

Repertoires were generated with immunoSEQ multiplex PCR, while TCRdb's copy carries only in-frame clones and drops some. The sample lists about 86,000 clones; 80% to 85% were seen once. Notes on the study in general: Within the allografts of patients who had graft-donor T cell macrochimerism, graft-versus-host to host-versus-graft clonal ratios were high.

Germline assignment: CDR1 MNHNS and CDR2 SASEGT. The CDR3 is 17 amino acids. V shed 3 bases and J shed 2 bases, with 20 bases lying between them. Source: unstimulated CD8+ T cells sorted from spleen or lymph node cells, taken before intestinal transplant. The chain employs TRBV6-1 and TRBJ2-7; TRBD2 might be the D (5 bases). The TCR comes from a human donor who received an intestinal transplant. This CDR3 is CASSDPASGLETYEQYF. Here the CDR3 DNA reads TGTGCCAGCAGTGACCCAGCTAGTGGACTGGAAACCTACGAGCAGTACTTC.